Listed here is a single T cell receptor (beta chain). Its cognate antigen is unknown. The record originates from a study of cytomegalovirus exposure and HLA in healthy donors. Looking at the study overall: In an earlier analysis, almost 120 million unique TCR beta sequences were found from some 200 million T cells. General study points: A later analysis linked a missense DCLRE1C variant to TCR beta V- and J-gene trimming. A previous analysis found most TCR beta V segments productive roughly 87% or roughly 30% of the time. Later analysis revealed greater clonal expansion in HLA-associated TCR beta chains than in equally common others.

Germline V gene sequence: CDR1 KGHSH, CDR2 LQKENI. The CDR3 is 15 residues long. The V and J ends lost 8 bases and 3 bases, in that order; junction bases with no gene match: 5. Use of 60 Vbeta and 13 Jbeta primers characterized the PCR. Profiled with immunoSEQ multiplex PCR; TCRdb holds only in-frame clones, not every one. Counted here are about 64,000 clones, 85% occurring once; the ten biggest clones make up roughly a tenth. Sequenced: PBMCs. The sequence came from a female donor in good health and CMV-seronegative. The J gene is TRBJ1-6, the V gene TRBV18; 9 bases are a match to TRBD1. CDR3 residues: CASTRTGDYNSPLHF. The CDR3 DNA reads as TGTGCCAGCACTAGGACAGGGGACTATAATTCACCCCTCCACTTT.